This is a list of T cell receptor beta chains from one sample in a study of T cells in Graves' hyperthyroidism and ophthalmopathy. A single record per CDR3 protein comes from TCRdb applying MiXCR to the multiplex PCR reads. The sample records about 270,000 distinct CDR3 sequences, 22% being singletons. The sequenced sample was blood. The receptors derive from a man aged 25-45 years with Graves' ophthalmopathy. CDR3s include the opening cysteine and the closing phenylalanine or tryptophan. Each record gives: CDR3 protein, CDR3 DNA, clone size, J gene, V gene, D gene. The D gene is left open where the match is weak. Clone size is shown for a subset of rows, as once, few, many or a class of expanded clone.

CDR3aa: CASSIVNTEAFF; CDR3nt: TGTGCCAGTAGTATAGTGAACACTGAAGCTTTCTTT; abundance: -; j_gene: TRBJ1-1; v_gene: TRBV19; d_gene: -
CDR3aa: CASSSGLRGSQETQYF; CDR3nt: TGTGCCAGCAGCTCAGGATTGAGGGGGAGCCAAGAGACCCAGTACTTC; abundance: few; j_gene: TRBJ2-5; v_gene: TRBV7-3; d_gene: -
CDR3aa: CASSYRLTSGTNTGELFF; CDR3nt: TGTGCCAGCAGTTACCGGCTGACTAGCGGGACAAACACCGGGGAGCTGTTTTTT; abundance: -; j_gene: TRBJ2-2; v_gene: TRBV6-2/TRBV6-3; d_gene: TRBD2
CDR3aa: CASSLKNTGTGLSPNF; CDR3nt: TGTGCCAGCAGCTTAAAGAATACCGGGACAGGCCTTTCGCCCAACTTC; abundance: -; j_gene: TRBJ2-5; v_gene: TRBV7-8; d_gene: TRBD1
CDR3aa: CSARDSGTSIQVTQYF; CDR3nt: TGCAGTGCTAGAGATTCGGGCACAAGCATCCAAGTGACCCAGTACTTC; abundance: -; j_gene: TRBJ2-5; v_gene: TRBV20-1; d_gene: -
CDR3aa: CASRSGGRGSEQYF; CDR3nt: TGTGCCAGCAGGTCGGGGGGAAGAGGGTCCGAGCAGTACTTC; abundance: -; j_gene: TRBJ2-7; v_gene: TRBV6-1; d_gene: TRBD2
CDR3aa: CASSLEGVRYEQYF; CDR3nt: TGCGCCAGCAGCTTGGAGGGGGTCCGCTACGAGCAGTACTTC; abundance: few; j_gene: TRBJ2-7; v_gene: TRBV5-1; d_gene: -
CDR3aa: CSARGADTEAFF; CDR3nt: TGCAGTGCTAGAGGGGCAGACACTGAAGCTTTCTTT; abundance: many; j_gene: TRBJ1-1; v_gene: TRBV20-1; d_gene: -
CDR3aa: CASSRTGDEGELFF; CDR3nt: TGTGCCAGCAGCCGGACAGGGGATGAGGGGGAGCTGTTTTTT; abundance: many; j_gene: TRBJ2-2; v_gene: TRBV7-3; d_gene: TRBD1
CDR3aa: CASSPGGSGQETQYF; CDR3nt: TGCGCCAGCAGCCCGGGGGGCAGTGGCCAAGAGACCCAGTACTTC; abundance: few; j_gene: TRBJ2-5; v_gene: TRBV5-1; d_gene: -
CDR3aa: CASSRDIDYEQYF; CDR3nt: TGTGCCAGCAGCCGGGACATTGACTACGAGCAGTACTTC; abundance: -; j_gene: TRBJ2-7; v_gene: TRBV5-1; d_gene: -
CDR3aa: CASSRWQGDSGNTIYF; CDR3nt: TGTGCCAGCAGCCGGTGGCAGGGCGACTCTGGAAACACCATATATTTT; abundance: many; j_gene: TRBJ1-3; v_gene: TRBV3-1; d_gene: -
CDR3aa: CASSLGEAKQETQYF; CDR3nt: TGCGCCAGCAGCTTGGGAGAAGCGAAACAAGAGACCCAGTACTTC; abundance: few; j_gene: TRBJ2-5; v_gene: TRBV5-1; d_gene: -
CDR3aa: CASSQNRNTEAFF; CDR3nt: TGTGCCAGCAGTCAAAATAGGAACACTGAAGCTTTCTTT; abundance: -; j_gene: TRBJ1-1; v_gene: TRBV27; d_gene: -
CDR3aa: CASSPRPSVQETQYF; CDR3nt: TGTGCCAGCAGCCCCAGGCCTAGCGTACAAGAGACCCAGTACTTC; abundance: -; j_gene: TRBJ2-5; v_gene: TRBV7-3; d_gene: -
CDR3aa: CSARDAGGQQNIQYF; CDR3nt: TGCAGTGCTAGAGATGCGGGAGGCCAACAAAACATTCAGTACTTC; abundance: -; j_gene: TRBJ2-4; v_gene: TRBV20-1; d_gene: TRBD2
CDR3aa: CASSISGRGDTQYF; CDR3nt: TGCGCCAGCAGCATCAGCGGGAGAGGAGATACGCAGTATTTT; abundance: few; j_gene: TRBJ2-3; v_gene: TRBV5-1; d_gene: TRBD2
CDR3aa: CSARDRMAGSLIGYTF; CDR3nt: TGCAGTGCTAGAGATCGGATGGCAGGGTCCTTGATCGGCTACACCTTC; abundance: -; j_gene: TRBJ1-2; v_gene: TRBV20-1; d_gene: -
CDR3aa: CSASAGGTEAFF; CDR3nt: TGCAGCGCCTCTGCGGGGGGCACTGAAGCTTTCTTT; abundance: few; j_gene: TRBJ1-1; v_gene: TRBV29-1; d_gene: -
CDR3aa: CASRSGQGMEEQYF; CDR3nt: TGTGCCAGCCGATCGGGACAGGGGATGGAAGAGCAGTACTTC; abundance: -; j_gene: TRBJ2-7; v_gene: TRBV13; d_gene: TRBD1
CDR3aa: CASRWGSGNEKLFF; CDR3nt: TGTGCCAGCAGGTGGGGCAGCGGTAATGAAAAACTGTTTTTT; abundance: -; j_gene: TRBJ1-4; v_gene: TRBV2; d_gene: -
CDR3aa: CASSRSGSSGQPQHF; CDR3nt: TGTGCCAGCAGCCGTTCAGGGTCCTCCGGTCAGCCCCAGCATTTT; abundance: many; j_gene: TRBJ1-5; v_gene: TRBV3-1; d_gene: -
CDR3aa: CSAREATNPYNEQFF; CDR3nt: TGCAGTGCTAGAGAGGCGACTAACCCCTACAATGAGCAGTTCTTC; abundance: -; j_gene: TRBJ2-1; v_gene: TRBV20-1; d_gene: -
CDR3aa: CAWSVGTSDSTDTQYF; CDR3nt: TGTGCCTGGAGTGTAGGGACTAGCGACTCCACAGATACGCAGTATTTT; abundance: -; j_gene: TRBJ2-3; v_gene: TRBV30; d_gene: TRBD2
CDR3aa: CASTPAQGEQYF; CDR3nt: TGTGCCAGCACTCCCGCCCAGGGCGAGCAGTACTTC; abundance: many; j_gene: TRBJ2-7; v_gene: TRBV28; d_gene: -
CDR3aa: CASSLVQGPGELFF; CDR3nt: TGTGCCAGCAGCTTAGTACAGGGACCCGGGGAGCTGTTTTTT; abundance: -; j_gene: TRBJ2-2; v_gene: TRBV11-3; d_gene: -
CDR3aa: CASSITGTTNNEQFF; CDR3nt: TGTGCCAGCAGTATAACCGGGACCACCAACAATGAGCAGTTCTTC; abundance: many; j_gene: TRBJ2-1; v_gene: TRBV2; d_gene: -
CDR3aa: CASSTIAGGYPNEQFF; CDR3nt: TGTGCCAGCAGCACGATAGCGGGAGGGTACCCCAATGAGCAGTTCTTC; abundance: many; j_gene: TRBJ2-1; v_gene: TRBV7-8; d_gene: TRBD2
CDR3aa: CASSEERNEQFF; CDR3nt: TGTGCCAGCAGTGAAGAAAGGAATGAGCAGTTCTTC; abundance: many; j_gene: TRBJ2-1; v_gene: TRBV2; d_gene: -
CDR3aa: CASSLSLAGGQNEQFF; CDR3nt: TGCGCCAGCAGCTTGTCCTTAGCGGGAGGGCAGAATGAGCAGTTCTTC; abundance: few; j_gene: TRBJ2-1; v_gene: TRBV5-1; d_gene: TRBD2
CDR3aa: CASSGEQSSYNEQFF; CDR3nt: TGTGCCAGCAGCGGAGAGCAGAGCTCCTACAATGAGCAGTTCTTC; abundance: -; j_gene: TRBJ2-1; v_gene: TRBV9; d_gene: -
CDR3aa: CASQKWTGKVGQYF; CDR3nt: TGTGCCTCGCAAAAATGGACAGGGAAGGTGGGGCAGTACTTC; abundance: -; j_gene: TRBJ2-7; v_gene: TRBV30; d_gene: TRBD1
CDR3aa: CSARGTGGFSYEQYF; CDR3nt: TGCAGTGCTAGAGGGACGGGAGGATTTTCCTACGAGCAGTACTTC; abundance: few; j_gene: TRBJ2-7; v_gene: TRBV20-1; d_gene: TRBD2
CDR3aa: CATSRDWAGGVETQYF; CDR3nt: TGTGCCACCAGCAGAGATTGGGCAGGGGGCGTCGAGACCCAGTACTTC; abundance: -; j_gene: TRBJ2-5; v_gene: TRBV15; d_gene: TRBD1
CDR3aa: CSVLPTSGKKQYF; CDR3nt: TGCAGTGTTCTTCCGACTAGCGGGAAGAAGCAGTACTTC; abundance: -; j_gene: TRBJ2-7; v_gene: TRBV20-1; d_gene: TRBD2
CDR3aa: CAISDAGEQFF; CDR3nt: TGTGCCATCAGTGACGCTGGTGAGCAGTTCTTC; abundance: few; j_gene: TRBJ2-1; v_gene: TRBV10-3; d_gene: -
CDR3aa: CATSRTGYGYTF; CDR3nt: TGTGCCACCAGCAGGACAGGCTATGGCTACACCTTC; abundance: few; j_gene: TRBJ1-2; v_gene: TRBV15; d_gene: -
CDR3aa: CASSFIAGGHYEQYF; CDR3nt: TGTGCCAGCAGTTTTATCGCGGGAGGGCACTACGAGCAGTACTTC; abundance: many; j_gene: TRBJ2-7; v_gene: TRBV12-3/TRBV12-4; d_gene: TRBD2
CDR3aa: CASSIAGTTGELFF; CDR3nt: TGTGCCAGCAGCATAGCCGGTACCACCGGGGAGCTGTTTTTT; abundance: -; j_gene: TRBJ2-2; v_gene: TRBV28; d_gene: -
CDR3aa: CSATGIMNTEAFF; CDR3nt: TGCAGTGCAACCGGGATCATGAACACTGAAGCTTTCTTT; abundance: -; j_gene: TRBJ1-1; v_gene: TRBV20-1; d_gene: -
CDR3aa: CASSPTGGFLYGYTF; CDR3nt: TGTGCCAGCAGCCCGACGGGGGGGTTCCTCTATGGCTACACCTTC; abundance: -; j_gene: TRBJ1-2; v_gene: TRBV28; d_gene: -
CDR3aa: CASSYRAGRATEAFF; CDR3nt: TGTGCCAGCAGTTACAGGGCAGGGAGGGCCACTGAAGCTTTCTTT; abundance: -; j_gene: TRBJ1-1; v_gene: TRBV6-5; d_gene: -